One sample yielded the 6 T cell receptor beta chains listed below, sequenced in a study of CD8+CD57+ T cells in acquired aplastic anemia. CD8+CD57+ cell expansion had been shown by flow cytometry in patients chosen for sequencing. Genomic DNA, the template, was used for profiling of the TCR beta VDJ and CDR3. TCRdb re-derived calls from the reads in MiXCR, one entry per CDR3 protein. The repertoire holds 200,000 to 250,000 distinct CDR3 sequences, over 55% seen once, with about 60% in the top ten. The sequenced sample was sorted CD4+, CD8+, or CD8+CD57+ T cells (not recorded which) from PBMCs. The receptor set was obtained from a human donor with aplastic anemia.

The chain employs TRBV7-2 and TRBJ2-5; 11 bases line up with TRBD2. This CDR3 region has 18 residues. Germline CDR1 SGHTA, CDR2 FQGNSA. Losses at the gene ends were 2 bases for V and 4 bases for J; bases not matched to a gene: 12. The CDR3 DNA sequence: TGTGCCAGCAGCTTAACGGATCGTAGCGGGGGGGCGGGAGAGACCCAGTACTTC. Its translation is CASSLTDRSGGAGETQYF.

As regards this clonotype: One end of the junction is discordant with germline, which a read error may explain. The genes are TRBV12-3 or TRBV12-4 and TRBJ2-7; weak D call: TRBD2 (5 bases). This CDR3 has 14 residues. CDR3 nucleotides: TGCGCCAGCAGCCCGGGATATAACTCCTACGAGCAGTACTTC. This gives the protein CASSPGYNSYEQYF.

This clonotype was found a few times. The chain has TRBV2 and TRBJ1-5; D call uncertain. Trimming took off 5 bases at V and 9 bases at J, with 14 bases between the two ends. Germline V gene sequence: CDR1 SNHLY, CDR2 FYNNEI. The CDR3 spans 13 residues. This CDR3 reads CASSSSSGVPQHF. The CDR3 nucleotides read TGTGCCAGCAGTTCGTCGAGCGGTGTGCCCCAGCATTTT.

This rearrangement joins TRBV15 to TRBJ2-2; perhaps TRBD2 as D (5 bases). V was pared by 3 bases and J by 3 bases, with 11 bases between. The CDR3 spans 15 residues. CDR1 and CDR2 from the germline V gene are LNHNV and YYDKDF (reference sequence). The CDR3 spells CATSRGDDHTGELFF. DNA of the CDR3: TGTGCCACCAGCAGGGGAGATGATCACACCGGGGAGCTGTTTTTT.

This clonotype was counted ten times or more. The V call is TRBV3-1, the J call TRBJ1-1, with D unresolved. The V end lost 1 base, the J end lost 7 bases, and 10 bases lay between the germline ends. The CDR3 length is 13 residues. Germline V lookup: CDR1 LGHDT, CDR2 YNNKEL (reference sequence). The CDR3 reads CASSQGPVIEAFF. The CDR3 nucleotides are TGTGCCAGCAGCCAAGGGCCCGTTATTGAAGCTTTCTTT.

The rearrangement joins TRBV2 to TRBJ2-7; tentatively, D is TRBD1 (6 bases). Trimming stripped 5 bases from V and 4 bases from J, with 21 bases between. Germline loops: CDR1 SNHLY, CDR2 FYNNEI. The CDR3 is 16 residues long. CDR3 nucleotide sequence: TGTGCCAGCAGTCCCCGGGACACCTCGATCCCATACGAGCAGTACTTC. Amino acid sequence: CASSPRDTSIPYEQYF.